These 27 T cell receptor beta chains were sequenced from one sample in a study of coeliac disease. TCRdb's copy holds only in-frame clones and misses some; the assay was immunoSEQ multiplex PCR. The sample comprises fewer than 9,500 clones, 67% of which are singletons, and roughly a fifth rests with the top ten. The sample consisted of lamina propria lymphocytes from the gut. The receptors were gathered from a woman aged 60 to 75 with celiac disease.

The chain joins TRBV4-2 to TRBJ2-3; 10 bases line up with TRBD2. Per the germline V gene, CDR1 is LGHNA and CDR2 is YNFKEQ. The ends lost 0 bases at V and 0 bases at J; junction bases unmatched: 6. There are 18 residues in the CDR3. CDR3 residues: CASSQDERGGRSTDTQYF. The CDR3 nucleotides read TGTGCCAGCAGCCAAGATGAGCGGGGGGGGAGGAGCACAGATACGCAGTATTTT.

This chain joins TRBV6-6 and TRBJ1-5; D is unresolved. This CDR3 is built from 12 residues. V was pared by 2 bases and J by 7 bases, with 6 bases between. Looked up from germline, CDR1 is MNHNY and CDR2 is SVGAGI (reference sequence). The CDR3 loop reads CASSYLSQPQHF. CDR3 bases: TGTGCCAGCAGTTACCTTTCCCAGCCCCAGCATTTT.

This chain uses TRBV27 with TRBJ2-2, with 11 bases lining up with TRBD2. The germline gives CDR1 MNHEY, CDR2 SMNVEV (reference sequence). The junction had 14 bases not matched to a gene; V was cut back by 7 bases and J by 7 bases. This CDR3 contains 17 residues. The CDR3 loop reads CASTFGLAGGPGGELFF. As DNA, the CDR3 is TGTGCCAGCACGTTTGGTTTAGCGGGAGGGCCTGGCGGGGAGCTGTTTTTT.

The chain employs TRBV4-3 and TRBJ2-5; 9 bases are a match to TRBD1. V gave up 2 bases and J gave up 5 bases; unmatched junction bases: 12. Germline CDR1 is LGHNA and CDR2 is YSLEER. There are 17 residues in the CDR3. The CDR3 nucleotides are TGCGCCAGCAGCCAAAAAAGTGGGGACAGGGAAGGGGAGACCCAGTACTTC. Translating it yields CASSQKSGDREGETQYF.

J is TRBJ1-4 and V is TRBV5-4; TRBD1 might be the D (6 bases). The CDR3 length is 14 residues. From germline, CDR1 is SGHNT and CDR2 YYREEE (reference sequence). The V and J ends lost 3 bases and 7 bases respectively, with 13 bases between them. CDR3 nucleotide sequence: TGTGCCAGCAGCTCTAATCAACAGGGTGAAAAACTGTTTTTT. Amino acid sequence: CASSSNQQGEKLFF.

The chain links TRBV29-1 to TRBJ1-2, with D uncertain. Germline V CDR1 and CDR2: SQVTM, ANQGSEA. V shed 7 bases and J shed 3 bases, with 18 bases lying between them. The CDR3 runs to 14 residues. CDR3 region: CSAREERIHYGYTF. CDR3 bases: TGCAGCGCGAGGGAGGAAAGGATTCACTATGGCTACACCTTC.

The sample holds a few counts of this clone. The chain uses TRBV29-1 and TRBJ2-7, with a possible D match to TRBD1 (6 bases). The germline gives CDR1 SQVTM, CDR2 ANQGSEA. The CDR3 loop spans 14 amino acids. Trimming took 4 bases from V and 2 from J, leaving 15 bases between them. The CDR3 DNA follows: TGCAGCGTTGTAAAGGACAGCTTTACCTACGAGCAGTACTTC. Its translation: CSVVKDSFTYEQYF.

The J gene is TRBJ2-2, the V gene TRBV18; D not resolved. The germline V gene encodes CDR1 KGHSH and CDR2 LQKENI. V was trimmed by 4 bases and J by 8 bases, leaving 11 bases between them. The CDR3 runs to 13 residues. CDR3 DNA: TGTGCCAGCTCACAAAACGAACTTGGGGAGCTGTTTTTT. Translated, it gives CASSQNELGELFF.

This clone came up once. The chain joins TRBV9 to TRBJ2-1, with a tentative D call TRBD2 (5 bases). V was clipped by 0 bases and J by 2 bases, with 9 bases between them. This CDR3 is built from 15 residues. The germline V gene encodes CDR1 SGDLS and CDR2 YYNGEE. Here the CDR3 DNA reads TGTGCCAGCAGCGTAGCGCTTAGCGCCTACAATGAGCAGTTCTTC. Translated: CASSVALSAYNEQFF.

The chain joins TRBV2 to TRBJ1-2; D is ambiguous. CDR3 length: 13 residues. CDR1 and CDR2 from the germline V gene are SNHLY and FYNNEI. Trimming removed 2 bases at V and 0 bases at J, with 4 bases between. CDR3: CASSEQSNYGYTF. DNA of the CDR3: TGTGCCAGCAGTGAACAGTCTAACTATGGCTACACCTTC.

This clone was counted between two and nine times. The chain is built from TRBV6-1 and TRBJ2-1; 8 bases match TRBD1. Trimming cost V 1 base and J 6 bases; bases outside gene matches: 8. The CDR3 runs 16 residues. From germline, CDR1 is MNHNS and CDR2 SASEGT. The CDR3, as DNA: TGTGCCAGCAGTGAAGTGGCAGGGGGCAGATTCAATGAGCAGTTCTTC. This sequence encodes CASSEVAGGRFNEQFF.

The rearrangement joins TRBV19 to TRBJ1-1; 7 positions agree with TRBD1. CDR3 length: 15 residues. Germline V lookup: CDR1 LNHDA, CDR2 SQIVND (reference sequence). V shed 5 bases and J 11 bases; nucleotides not matched to a gene: 17. The CDR3 sequence: CASSQGGERAPKAFF. CDR3 DNA sequence: TGTGCCAGTAGTCAAGGGGGCGAAAGAGCTCCTAAGGCTTTCTTT.

J is TRBJ2-2 and V is TRBV19; perhaps TRBD1 as D (5 bases). V dropped 6 bases and J dropped 6 bases, with 8 bases sitting between them. The CDR3 totals 12 residues. The germline V gene encodes CDR1 LNHDA and CDR2 SQIVND (reference sequence). CDR3 in amino acids: CASSRVAGELFF. The CDR3 coding sequence is TGTGCCAGTAGCAGGGTGGCCGGGGAGCTGTTTTTT.

This chain links TRBV7-8 with TRBJ2-2, with D maybe TRBD1 (5 bases). V shed 5 bases and J shed 0 bases, with 19 bases lying between them. Germline-derived CDR1 and CDR2 are SGHVS and FQNEAQ. The CDR3 contains 18 residues. The CDR3 DNA reads as TGTGCCAGCAGCCCTCGACAGTCACGAACGCCGAACACCGGGGAGCTGTTTTTT. Its protein is CASSPRQSRTPNTGELFF.

The chain carries TRBV5-4 and TRBJ1-6, with a weak D call TRBD1 (6 bases). The length of the CDR3 is 16 residues. Trimming shortened V by 4 bases and J by 0 bases, and 11 bases separated the two germline ends. In germline, CDR1 is SGHNT, CDR2 YYREEE (reference sequence). CDR3 region: CASSKLQGSYNSPLHF. The CDR3 coding sequence is TGTGCCAGCAGCAAATTACAGGGCTCCTATAATTCACCCCTCCACTTT.

This chain uses TRBV5-1 with TRBJ1-1; TRBD1 is a possible D gene (5 bases). CDR1 and CDR2 (germline): SGHRS, YFSETQ. This CDR3 spans 13 amino acids. Trimming took off 4 bases at V and 6 bases at J, with 13 bases between the two ends. The CDR3 DNA reads as TGCGCCAGCAGCCTTGGGGCGGATGCTGAAGCTTTCTTT. Amino acid sequence: CASSLGADAEAFF.

This clone has only a few counts. The V gene is TRBV18, the J gene TRBJ1-2; TRBD1 aligns across 8 bases. After removal of 6 bases from V and 7 bases from J, the junction contained 7 bases not matched to a gene. Germline V gene lookup returns CDR1 KGHSH and CDR2 LQKENI. CDR3 size: 13 residues. CDR3 DNA sequence: TGTGCCAGCTCGCCAACAGGGGGATCTGGCTACACCTTC. It encodes CASSPTGGSGYTF. The full variable domain, its missing parts supplied by reference TRBV18 and TRBJ1-2, is NAGVMQNPRHLVRRRGQEARLRCSPMKGHSHVYWYRQLPEEGLKFMVYLQKENIIDESGMPKERFSAEFPKEGPSILRIQQVVRGDSAAYFCASSPTGGSGYTFGSGTRLTVV.

The sample holds a few counts of this clone. The J gene is TRBJ2-3, the V gene TRBV6-6; D may be TRBD1 (6 bases). CDR1 MNHNY and CDR2 SVGAGI come from the germline V gene (reference sequence). This CDR3 comprises 13 residues. V lost 8 bases and J 4 bases, leaving 13 bases between the germline ends. CDR3 nucleotides: TGTGCCAGCGGTCAGGGGAGTCCAGATACGCAGTATTTT. Translating it yields CASGQGSPDTQYF.

The chain carries TRBV14 and TRBJ2-7, with D possibly TRBD1 on 5 matching bases. Per germline, CDR1 SGHDN and CDR2 FVKESK. V lost 1 base, J lost 0 bases, and 13 bases lay in between. This CDR3 comprises 16 residues. The CDR3 region is CASSQADTVNSYEQYF. CDR3 DNA: TGTGCCAGCAGCCAAGCGGACACCGTTAACTCCTACGAGCAGTACTTC.

The genes are TRBV5-5 and TRBJ1-2; the D gene is possibly TRBD1 (6 bases). The germline CDR1 and CDR2 sequences are SGHKS and YYEKEE (reference sequence). The V gene lost 4 bases and the J gene lost 8 bases, with 15 bases spanning the gap. CDR3 length: 13 amino acids. The CDR3 DNA reads as TGTGCCAGCAGCCGAACAGGGACGGGCGGCTACACCTTC. Its protein product is CASSRTGTGGYTF.

The V gene is TRBV29-1, the J gene TRBJ2-4, with D unresolved. The CDR3 loop spans 11 amino acids. Germline CDR1 and CDR2: SQVTM and ANQGSEA. The V gene lost 0 bases and the J gene lost 6 bases, with 3 bases spanning the gap. The CDR3 region has the DNA TGCAGCGTTGAAGATCGAAACATTCAGTACTTC. Translation gives CSVEDRNIQYF.

The chain is built from TRBV28 and TRBJ2-7; possible D gene TRBD2, 5 bases. CDR3 length: 15 amino acids. Trimming stripped 1 base from V and 4 bases from J, with 14 bases between. The germline gives CDR1 MDHEN, CDR2 SYDVKM. This chain's CDR3 is CASSLLRLATYEQYF. CDR3 in DNA: TGTGCCAGCAGTTTATTGAGGCTAGCAACGTACGAGCAGTACTTC.

The chain joins TRBV27 to TRBJ2-5, with D possibly matching TRBD1 (5 bases). CDR1 MNHEY and CDR2 SMNVEV come from the germline V gene (reference sequence). This CDR3 has 12 residues. V was shortened by 6 bases and J by 7 bases, with 12 bases between the two germline ends. The chain's CDR3 is CASSPQGSTQYF. CDR3 coding DNA: TGTGCCAGCAGCCCGCAGGGTTCGACCCAGTACTTC.

This clone has more than one count but fewer than ten. The V gene is TRBV18, the J gene TRBJ1-1, with D perhaps matching TRBD1 (5 bases). V lost 3 bases, J lost 2 bases, and 13 bases lay in between. CDR1 is KGHSH and CDR2 is LQKENI in the germline V gene. CDR3 length: 15 residues. The chain's CDR3 is CASSPTNRPNTEAFF. The DNA for the CDR3 is TGTGCCAGCTCACCGACGAACAGGCCTAACACTGAAGCTTTCTTT.

This clone appeared a single time. The chain couples TRBV5-4 to TRBJ1-6, with 7 bases that match TRBD1. The J segment lost 9 bases and the V segment lost 6 bases, leaving 9 bases of the junction unmatched. CDR3 length: 14 amino acids. The V gene's germline CDR1 is SGHNT and CDR2 YYREEE (reference sequence). Written as DNA, the CDR3 is TGTGCCAGCAACCTCGACAGGGACGTTTCACCCCTCCACTTT. Amino acids: CASNLDRDVSPLHF.

The chain has TRBV10-3 and TRBJ1-1, with D possibly being TRBD1 (6 bases). The CDR3 spans 13 residues. In germline, CDR1 is ENHRY, CDR2 SYGVKD. Trimming pared 7 bases from V and 0 bases from J, leaving 9 bases between. CDR3 nucleotide sequence: TGTGCCATCAAATACAGGGTGAACACTGAAGCTTTCTTT. Translated: CAIKYRVNTEAFF.

The V gene is TRBV2, the J gene TRBJ1-1, with D maybe TRBD1 (6 bases). Germline V gives CDR1 SNHLY, CDR2 FYNNEI. CDR3 length equals 15 residues. V gave up 3 bases and J gave up 5 bases, with 16 bases separating them. As DNA, the CDR3 is TGTGCCAGCAGTGAGAGGCAGGGGACCCTTACTGAAGCTTTCTTT. Its protein product is CASSERQGTLTEAFF. Supplemented by reference TRBV2 and TRBJ1-1, the full variable domain reads EPEVTQTPSHQVTQMGQEVILRCVPISNHLYFYWYRQILGQKVEFLVSFYNNEISEKSEIFDDQFSVERPDGSNFTLKIRSTKLEDSAMYFCASSERQGTLTEAFFGQGTRLTVV.